The rows below give T cell receptor beta chains drawn from one sample of a study of cytomegalovirus exposure and HLA in healthy donors. The repertoire was sequenced with immunoSEQ multiplex PCR; TCRdb's copy has only in-frame clones and lacks some. The sample lists some 200,000 clones; 75% to 80% were seen once. The specimen was PBMCs. Source of these receptors: a female donor in good health and CMV-seronegative. CDR3s include the opening cysteine and the closing phenylalanine or tryptophan. A D gene is named only where the DNA matches it firmly. Clone size is not always given. Where it is, it says once, few, many or a class for expanded clones.

abundance	d_gene	v_gene	j_gene	CDR3nt	CDR3aa
.	TRBD1	TRBV5-1	TRBJ2-2	TGCGCCAGTAAGGGACAGGGGGCGACCGGGGAGCTGTTTTTT	CASKGQGATGELFF
.	.	TRBV5-1	TRBJ2-1	TGCGCCAGCAGCTTACGGTTATCGTCAAGGGGAAATGAGCAGTTCTTC	CASSLRLSSRGNEQFF
few	.	TRBV7-9	TRBJ2-7	TGTGCCAGCAGCACCTACTACGAGCAGTACTTC	CASSTYYEQYF
.	TRBD2	TRBV4-1	TRBJ2-5	TGCGCCAGCAGCCAAGATGAGACTAGCGGGTTTCAAGAGACCCAGTACTTC	CASSQDETSGFQETQYF
.	.	TRBV5-1	TRBJ2-7	TGCGCCAGCAGCTACGGACTAACCGAGCAGTACTTC	CASSYGLTEQYF
.	TRBD1	TRBV6-5	TRBJ2-7	TGTGCCAGCAAGGGACAGGGGCACTACGAGCAGTACTTC	CASKGQGHYEQYF
.	TRBD1	TRBV28	TRBJ2-7	TGTGCCAGCAGTAGACAGGGGGCGCCGACCTACGAGCAGTACTTC	CASSRQGAPTYEQYF
few	.	TRBV11-2	TRBJ2-5	TGTGCCAGCAGCCCTCAAGAGACCCAGTACTTC	CASSPQETQYF
.	.	TRBV5-1	TRBJ2-7	TGCGCCAGCAGCTTGGGTAGAGACTTGGACGAGCAGTACTTC	CASSLGRDLDEQYF
few	TRBD1	TRBV7-9	TRBJ2-1	TGTGCCAGCAGCCAAAATGCGGGACAGGGTAAACGGTTCTTC	CASSQNAGQGKRFF
.	TRBD2	TRBV7-3	TRBJ2-5	TGTGCCAGCAGCTCCTCTGGACTAGCGGGAGCCGAGACCCAGTACTTC	CASSSSGLAGAETQYF
.	.	TRBV7-3	TRBJ2-7	TGTGCCAGCAGCTTAATGGCGGGGCAGTTCTACGAGCAGTACTTC	CASSLMAGQFYEQYF
few	TRBD1	TRBV5-6	TRBJ2-7	TGTGCCAGCAGCTTGGCGCAGGGGGATTCCTACGAGCAGTACTTC	CASSLAQGDSYEQYF
.	.	TRBV6-5	TRBJ1-3	TGTGCCAGCAGAGTAACAGGGTCTGGAAACACCATATATTTT	CASRVTGSGNTIYF
.	.	TRBV6-6	TRBJ1-6	TGTGCCAGCAGACAACACGTTTTCTCACCCCTCCACTTT	CASRQHVFSPLHF
.	TRBD1	TRBV5-1	TRBJ1-3	TGCGCCAGCAGCATACAGGGGGCCCGAGGAAACACCATATATTTT	CASSIQGARGNTIYF
.	.	TRBV30	TRBJ2-4	TGTGCCTGGAGTGAGACATTAGCCAAAAACATTCAGTACTTC	CAWSETLAKNIQYF
few	.	TRBV21-1	TRBJ1-1	TGTGCCAGCAGCAAAGCGGGACAGGGGGCCACTGAAGCTTTCTTT	CASSKAGQGATEAFF
.	.	TRBV11-2	TRBJ2-4	TGTGCCAGCAGCCCCCAGTACATTCAGTACTTC	CASSPQYIQYF
.	.	TRBV10-3	TRBJ2-7	TGTGCCATCAGTGACCCTAAGACAGGTGTTACCTACGAGCAGTACTTC	CAISDPKTGVTYEQYF
few	.	TRBV28	TRBJ2-5	TGTGCCAGCAGTGCCCCCCTCGGGGGAGAGACCCAGTACTTC	CASSAPLGGETQYF
.	TRBD2	TRBV30	TRBJ2-2	TGTGCCTGGATTGGGAGAGGGACTAAACTTAACACCGGGGAGCTGTTTTTT	CAWIGRGTKLNTGELFF
.	.	TRBV19	TRBJ1-5	TGTGCCAGTAGTCCGGCGGGCCGCGGCAATCAGCCCCAGCATTTT	CASSPAGRGNQPQHF
.	.	TRBV6-5	TRBJ2-6	TGTGCCAGCAGACCGGCTGGGGCCAACGTCCTGACTTTC	CASRPAGANVLTF
.	.	TRBV7-9	TRBJ1-1	TGTGCCAGCAGTGGTATCGGCGGTCAGCGAGCTTTCTTT	CASSGIGGQRAFF
.	TRBD1	TRBV5-1	TRBJ1-2	TGCGCCAGCAGCTCCAAACAGGGGGCCTATGGCTACACCTTC	CASSSKQGAYGYTF